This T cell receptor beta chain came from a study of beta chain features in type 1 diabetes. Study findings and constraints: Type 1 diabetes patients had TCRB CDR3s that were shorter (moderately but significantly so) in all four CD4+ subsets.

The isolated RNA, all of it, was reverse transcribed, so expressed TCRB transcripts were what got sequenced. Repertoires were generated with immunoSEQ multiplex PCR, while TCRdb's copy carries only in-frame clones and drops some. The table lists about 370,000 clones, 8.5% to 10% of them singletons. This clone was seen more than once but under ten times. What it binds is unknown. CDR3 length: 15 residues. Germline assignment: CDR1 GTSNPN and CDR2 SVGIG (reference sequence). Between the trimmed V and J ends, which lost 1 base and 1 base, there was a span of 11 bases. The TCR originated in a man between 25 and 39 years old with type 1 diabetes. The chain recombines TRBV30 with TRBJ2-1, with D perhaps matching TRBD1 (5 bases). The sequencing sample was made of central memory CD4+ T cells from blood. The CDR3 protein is CAWSAGQGSYNEQFF. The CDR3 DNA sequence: TGTGCCTGGAGTGCCGGTCAGGGTTCCTACAATGAGCAGTTCTTC.